The 23 T cell receptor beta chains reported below all come from one sample, sequenced in a study of shared clonotypes between healthy human individuals. Generated by immunoSEQ multiplex PCR, the TCRdb table keeps only in-frame clones and is missing some. The sample has about 1,800,000 clones; about 94% are singletons. Naive CD8 cells, CD45RO-negative and positively selected for CCR7, excluded terminally differentiated effector memory CD45RA+ cells. Material: naive CD8+ T cells sorted from blood. The receptors originated from a man between 18 and 35 years old in good health.

The CDR3 DNA is TGCAGCGTTGTACCGGGACAGGGACGCGAGCAGTACTTC. Protein: CSVVPGQGREQYF. The V and J genes are TRBV29-1 and TRBJ2-7; 9 bases fit TRBD1. After removal of 4 bases from V and 6 bases from J, the junction contained 7 bases not matched to a gene. CDR1 and CDR2 (germline): SQVTM, ANQGSEA. This CDR3 contains 13 residues.

In the case of this clone: One end of the junction does not line up with germline, which may come from a read error. The rearrangement joins TRBV5-1 to TRBJ1-1; D is ambiguous. This CDR3 has 13 amino acids. The germline V gene encodes CDR1 SGHRS and CDR2 YFSETQ. As DNA, the CDR3 is TGCGCCAGCAGCCACCCCTCGAACGCTGAAGCTTTCTTT. This encodes CASSHPSNAEAFF.

About this clone: The sample contains more than one DNA sequence encoding this CDR3. The J gene is TRBJ2-7, the V gene TRBV27; TRBD1 matches at 8 bases. Unmatched junction bases numbered 5, after V lost 3 bases and J lost 1 base. Germline assignment: CDR1 MNHEY and CDR2 SMNVEV (reference sequence). The CDR3 loop spans 15 amino acids. The CDR3: CASSLGTGLSYEQYF. CDR3 bases: TGTGCCAGCAGTTTGGGGACAGGACTTTCCTACGAGCAGTACTTC.

The genes are TRBV7-3 and TRBJ1-1, with D maybe TRBD1 (6 bases). The V gene lost 0 bases and the J gene lost 4 bases, with 18 bases spanning the gap. Germline CDR1 SGHTA, CDR2 FQGTGA. The CDR3 spans 17 residues. Written as DNA, the CDR3 is TGTGCCAGCAGCTTAACCGCCTTTGGGGGGCAGGGCACTGAAGCTTTCTTT. This codes for CASSLTAFGGQGTEAFF.

This rearrangement joins TRBV9 to TRBJ1-3; TRBD1 aligns across 9 bases. J gave up 4 bases and V 4 bases, and 9 bases lay outside the gene matches. CDR1 is SGDLS, CDR2 YYNGEE, per germline. The CDR3 extends over 16 amino acids. The CDR3 loop reads CASSPRDREYGNTIYF. CDR3 DNA sequence: TGTGCCAGCAGCCCCCGGGACAGGGAGTACGGAAACACCATATATTTT.

The rearrangement joins TRBV6-5 to TRBJ2-5; TRBD2 is a possible D gene (5 bases). Germline V lookup: CDR1 MNHEY, CDR2 SVGAGI. The CDR3 has 12 amino acids. V was trimmed by 7 bases and J by 0 bases, leaving 6 bases between them. The CDR3 bases are TGTGCCAGCATGAGGGACCAAGAGACCCAGTACTTC. Translated: CASMRDQETQYF.

The rearrangement joins TRBV27 to TRBJ2-2, with D possibly being TRBD2 (6 bases). V shed 10 bases and J shed 2 bases, with 14 bases lying between them. The germline CDR1 and CDR2 sequences are MNHEY and SMNVEV (reference sequence). CDR3 length: 14 amino acids. CDR3 sequence reads: CATQWGLNTGELFF. The CDR3 DNA reads as TGTGCCACCCAATGGGGACTCAACACCGGGGAGCTGTTTTTT.

This clone showed up just once. The J gene is TRBJ1-3, the V gene TRBV28; 8 bases match TRBD1. The CDR3 is 13 amino acids. Germline V gene data show CDR1 as MDHEN and CDR2 as SYDVKM. The V segment lost 3 bases and the J segment 10 bases; nucleotides outside the gene matches: 5. This CDR3 reads CASSLDRESTIYF. The DNA for the CDR3 is TGTGCCAGCAGTTTGGACAGGGAGTCAACCATATATTTT.

The chain carries TRBV5-5 and TRBJ1-6, with D possibly TRBD1 on 6 matching bases. Germline V CDR1 and CDR2: SGHKS, YYEKEE (reference sequence). V lost 6 bases and J 1 base, leaving 20 bases between the germline ends. The CDR3 loop spans 18 amino acids. DNA of the CDR3: TGTGCCAGCAAGCCGACGATAACAGGGAGTTCCTATAATTCACCCCTCCACTTT. Translated, it gives CASKPTITGSSYNSPLHF. Full variable domain (outside the CDR3, taken from reference TRBV5-5 and TRBJ1-6): DAGVTQSPTHLIKTRGQQVTLRCSPISGHKSVSWYQQVLGQGPQFIFQYYEKEERGRGNFPDRFSARQFPNYSSELNVNALLLGDSALYLCASKPTITGSSYNSPLHFGNGTRLTVT.

Comments on this clone: Other nucleotide sequences in the sample specify the same CDR3. V gene TRBV4-1 combines with J gene TRBJ2-7; 7 bases map to TRBD2. The germline V gene encodes CDR1 MGHRA and CDR2 YSYEKL. The CDR3 length is 14 residues. V was pared by 4 bases and J by 1 base, with 4 bases of the junction left unmatched. CDR3 region: CASSPSGSSYEQYF. CDR3 DNA sequence: TGCGCCAGCAGCCCTAGCGGCTCGTCCTACGAGCAGTACTTC.

This clone was detected a few times. The rearrangement joins TRBV9 to TRBJ2-2, with 7 nucleotides matching TRBD2. This CDR3 has 15 amino acids. The germline V gene has CDR1 SGDLS and CDR2 YYNGEE. Losses at the gene ends were 0 bases for V and 5 bases for J; bases not matched to a gene: 4. The CDR3 sequence: CASSVEGLLTGELFF. DNA of the CDR3: TGTGCCAGCAGCGTAGAGGGACTACTAACCGGGGAGCTGTTTTTT.

The chain carries TRBV2 and TRBJ2-1; a weak D match, TRBD2 (6 bases). Trimming took off 6 bases at V and 0 bases at J, with 12 bases between the two ends. This CDR3 has 15 amino acids. Germline lookup yields CDR1 SNHLY and CDR2 FYNNEI. In DNA form, the CDR3 reads TGTGCCAGCAGCCGGGACGGGAGCTCCTACAATGAGCAGTTCTTC. This sequence encodes CASSRDGSSYNEQFF.

This chain links TRBV10-2 with TRBJ2-7; no clear D. The V and J ends lost 2 bases and 4 bases respectively, with 12 bases between them. The length of the CDR3 is 14 residues. Germline V gene lookup returns CDR1 WSHSY and CDR2 SAAADI. In nucleotides, the CDR3 is TGCGCCAGCAGTGAGCCCTACGGTTTGTACGAGCAGTACTTC. This translates into CASSEPYGLYEQYF.

This chain links TRBV6-5 with TRBJ2-7; 9 nucleotides align to TRBD1. Germline V gives CDR1 MNHEY, CDR2 SVGAGI. V lost 5 bases, J lost 3 bases, and 5 bases stayed unmatched. The CDR3 is 14 amino acids. The CDR3 spells CASSPRQGVYEQYF. CDR3 nucleotides: TGTGCCAGCAGTCCTCGACAGGGGGTCTACGAGCAGTACTTC.

This chain joins TRBV13 and TRBJ1-6; possible D gene TRBD1, 6 bases. V shed 5 bases and J shed 11 bases, with 13 bases lying between them. The CDR3 is 13 residues long. Germline loops: CDR1 PRHDT, CDR2 FYEKMQ (reference sequence). CDR3 nucleotides: TGTGCCAGCAGCCCATCGGGGGCCGCACCCCTCCACTTT. Its translation is CASSPSGAAPLHF.

The gene calls are TRBV9 and TRBJ2-7; the D gene is possibly TRBD2 (6 bases). V was trimmed by 4 bases and J by 3 bases, leaving 17 bases between them. The CDR3 runs 15 residues. Germline-derived CDR1 and CDR2 are SGDLS and YYNGEE. CDR3: CASSPSATPYYEQYF. The CDR3 coding sequence is TGTGCCAGCAGCCCTAGCGCGACTCCGTACTACGAGCAGTACTTC.

V gene TRBV6-5 combines with J gene TRBJ1-4; the D is unclear. In germline, CDR1 is MNHEY, CDR2 SVGAGI. The V gene lost 2 bases and the J gene lost 3 bases, with 4 bases spanning the gap. The CDR3 is 13 residues long. The CDR3: CASSYLPNEKLFF. The CDR3 DNA follows: TGTGCCAGCAGTTACCTGCCTAATGAAAAACTGTTTTTT.

This clone has only one observation. The J gene is TRBJ2-7, the V gene TRBV5-4; TRBD2 agrees at 11 bases. V lost 2 bases, J lost 6 bases, and 7 bases stayed unmatched. This CDR3 comprises 15 residues. The germline CDR1 and CDR2 sequences are SGHNT and YYREEE (reference sequence). Here the CDR3 DNA reads TGTGCCAGCAGCTTATGGCTTAGCGGGGGGGCCGAGCAGTACTTC. Translation: CASSLWLSGGAEQYF.

As for this clone: The same CDR3 can be traced to other DNA sequences in this sample. The gene calls are TRBV6-5 and TRBJ1-1; D uncertain. This CDR3 has 15 residues. Germline CDR1 MNHEY, CDR2 SVGAGI. V lost 0 bases to trimming and J lost 3 bases, with 11 bases between them. The DNA for the CDR3 is TGTGCCAGCAGTTACTCGAGTAATTTGCACACTGAAGCTTTCTTT. Amino acid sequence: CASSYSSNLHTEAFF.

The rearrangement uses TRBV13 and TRBJ2-7; D might be TRBD2 (7 bases). Trimming pared 5 bases from V and 0 bases from J, leaving 17 bases between. The CDR3 spans 16 residues. CDR1 PRHDT and CDR2 FYEKMQ come from the germline V gene (reference sequence). The CDR3 loop reads CASSPPGGASSYEQYF. CDR3 nucleotides: TGTGCCAGCAGCCCTCCGGGGGGCGCGAGCTCCTACGAGCAGTACTTC.

As for this clone: Other DNA sequences of this sample code for an identical CDR3. The rearrangement joins TRBV28 to TRBJ1-2, with a possible D match to TRBD1 (5 bases). The germline gives CDR1 MDHEN, CDR2 SYDVKM. This CDR3 region has 13 residues. With 2 bases removed from V and 3 bases from J, the gap between germline ends came to 7 bases. In DNA, the CDR3 is TGTGCCAGCAGTTTAGCGGGGGACTATGGCTACACCTTC. Encoded protein: CASSLAGDYGYTF.

V is TRBV6-5 and J is TRBJ2-3, with D perhaps assigned TRBD1 or TRBD2 (5 bases each). The V gene lost 5 bases and the J gene lost 4 bases, with 10 bases spanning the gap. Germline V gene sequence: CDR1 MNHEY, CDR2 SVGAGI. CDR3 size: 13 residues. The CDR3 protein is CASSLGAPDTQYF. CDR3 coding DNA: TGTGCCAGCAGTCTCGGGGCACCAGATACGCAGTATTTT.

This clone was observed a single time. This chain uses TRBV19 with TRBJ2-7; D ambiguous. Between the trimmed V and J ends, which lost 2 bases and 3 bases, there was a span of 8 bases. This CDR3 comprises 13 residues. CDR1 LNHDA and CDR2 SQIVND come from the germline V gene (reference sequence). The CDR3 bases are TGTGCCAGTAGTATACTTGGCAACTACGAGCAGTACTTC. Its translation: CASSILGNYEQYF.